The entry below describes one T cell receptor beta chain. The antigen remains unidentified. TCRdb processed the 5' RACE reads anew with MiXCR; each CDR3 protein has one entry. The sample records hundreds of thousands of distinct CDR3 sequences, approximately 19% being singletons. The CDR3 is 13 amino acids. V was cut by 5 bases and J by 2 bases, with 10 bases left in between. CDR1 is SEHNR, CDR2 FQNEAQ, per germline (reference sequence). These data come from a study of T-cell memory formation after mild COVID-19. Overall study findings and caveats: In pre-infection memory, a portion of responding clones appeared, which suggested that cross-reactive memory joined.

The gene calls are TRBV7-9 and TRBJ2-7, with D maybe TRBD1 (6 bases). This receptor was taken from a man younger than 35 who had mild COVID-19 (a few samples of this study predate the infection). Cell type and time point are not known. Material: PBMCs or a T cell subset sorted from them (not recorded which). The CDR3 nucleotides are TGTGCCAGCAGCCCAGGGGAGACCTACGAGCAGTACTTC. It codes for CASSPGETYEQYF.